This TCR beta chain was observed in a study of T cells in Graves' hyperthyroidism and ophthalmopathy. Germline V gene lookup returns CDR1 MGHRA and CDR2 YSYEKL. The CDR3 contains 16 residues. Trimming at V came to 0 bases and at J to 6 bases, leaving 9 bases not matched to a gene. Used for diagnoses were clinical symptoms, serum thyroxine and TRAb, thyroid ultrasound and orbital computed tomography. RNA transcripts yielded amplified TCR beta CDR3 regions. TCR CDR3 regions were first amplified by RT-PCR with HTBI primers. MiXCR was run by TCRdb on the multiplex PCR reads, yielding one entry per CDR3 protein. The data hold under 800,000 distinct CDR3 sequences, with about 15% observed a single time. This clonotype was found a few times.

The chain links TRBV4-1 to TRBJ1-2; 8 bases line up with TRBD1. Source material: blood. The clonotype comes from a woman aged 18-29 years with Graves' hyperthyroidism. The CDR3 loop is CASSQDLAGGTDGYTF. The CDR3, as DNA: TGCGCCAGCAGCCAAGATCTGGCAGGGGGCACCGATGGCTACACCTTC.